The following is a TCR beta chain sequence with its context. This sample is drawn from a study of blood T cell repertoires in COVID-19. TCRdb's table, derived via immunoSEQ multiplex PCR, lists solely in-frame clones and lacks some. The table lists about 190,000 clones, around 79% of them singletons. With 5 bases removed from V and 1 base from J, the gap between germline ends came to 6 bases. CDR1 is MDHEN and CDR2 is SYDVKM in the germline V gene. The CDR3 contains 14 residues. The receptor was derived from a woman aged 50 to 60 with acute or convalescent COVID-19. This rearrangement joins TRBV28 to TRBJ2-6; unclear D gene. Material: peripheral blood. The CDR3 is CASSIQSGANVLTF. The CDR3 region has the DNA TGTGCCAGCAGTATCCAGTCTGGGGCCAACGTCCTGACTTTC. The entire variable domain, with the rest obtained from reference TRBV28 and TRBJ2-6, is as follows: DVKVTQSSRYLVKRTGEKVFLECVQDMDHENMFWYRQDPGLGLRLIYFSYDVKMKEKGDIPEGYSVSREKKERFSLILESASTNQTSMYLCASSIQSGANVLTFGAGSRLTVL.